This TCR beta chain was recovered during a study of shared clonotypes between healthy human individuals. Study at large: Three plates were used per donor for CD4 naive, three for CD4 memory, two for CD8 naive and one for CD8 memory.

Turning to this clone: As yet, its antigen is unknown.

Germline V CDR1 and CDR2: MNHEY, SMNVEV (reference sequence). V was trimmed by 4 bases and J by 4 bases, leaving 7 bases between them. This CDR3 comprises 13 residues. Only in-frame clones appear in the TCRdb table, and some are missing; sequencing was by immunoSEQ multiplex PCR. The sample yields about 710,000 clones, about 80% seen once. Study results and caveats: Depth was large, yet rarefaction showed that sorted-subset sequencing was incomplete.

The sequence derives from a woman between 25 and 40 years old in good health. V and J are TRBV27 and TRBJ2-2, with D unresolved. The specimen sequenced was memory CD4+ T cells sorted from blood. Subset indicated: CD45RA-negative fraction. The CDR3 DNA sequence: TGTGCCAGCAGTTGGGGTCGCACCGGGGAGCTGTTTTTT. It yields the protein CASSWGRTGELFF.